This T cell receptor beta chain is from a study of sequential checkpoint blockade in melanoma. On the study more broadly: Patients were randomized 1:1 to nivolumab-then-ipilimumab or ipilimumab-then-nivolumab first-line.

Stated treatment: randomized to nivolumab then ipilimumab (arm A) or the reverse (arm B). No patient had prior DNA-damaging chemotherapy. Repertoires were generated with immunoSEQ multiplex PCR, while TCRdb's copy carries only in-frame clones and drops some. Of approximately 10,000 clones in the sample, over 60% were seen once. The source of this sequence is a human donor with melanoma. The sample here was CD8+ T cells sorted from blood (inferred from file names), taken from a patient given nivolumab and ipilimumab in sequence.

The CDR3 protein is CASSEDRGITEAFF. In DNA, the CDR3 is TGTGCCAGCAGTGAGGACAGGGGAATTACTGAAGCTTTCTTT. The rearrangement uses TRBV28 and TRBJ1-1, with TRBD1 identical over 9 bases. Germline CDR1 MDHEN, CDR2 SYDVKM. V was pared by 5 bases and J by 5 bases, with 6 bases of the junction left unmatched. This CDR3 region has 14 residues.